The rows below give T cell receptor beta chains drawn from one sample of a study of human T cells and chemical hapten exposure. TCRdb fed the RACE reads into MiXCR, producing one record per CDR3 protein. The sample has roughly 260,000 distinct CDR3 sequences; 8.6% are singletons. The sample in question was whole blood, obtained in connection with sensitization to the hapten diphenylcyclopropenone (DPC). The receptor set was obtained from a woman between 40 and 55 years old with alopecia areata. Some clones in this sample may be carry-over from other donors' samples. Each CDR3 is given with its conserved first and last residue. A D gene is named only where the DNA matches it firmly. Expanded clones get a size class; other rows say once, few or many, or leave the size out.

J gene | V gene | D gene | clone size | CDR3 protein | CDR3 DNA
TRBJ2-1 | TRBV10-3 | TRBD1 | few | CAISDGTGGDEQFF | TGTGCCATCAGTGATGGGACAGGGGGCGATGAGCAGTTCTTC
TRBJ2-6 | TRBV7-2 | - | few | CASSLVPTVLANVLTF | TGTGCCAGCAGCTTAGTTCCGACAGTATTGGCCAACGTCCTGACTTTC
TRBJ2-5 | TRBV7-7 | TRBD1 | few | CASSAAQHRGETQYF | TGTGCTAGCAGCGCTGCCCAACACAGGGGGGAGACCCAGTACTTC
TRBJ2-7 | TRBV30 | - | few | CAWSSRAYEQYF | TGTGCCTGGTCTTCGAGAGCCTACGAGCAGTACTTC
TRBJ2-5 | TRBV10-3 | TRBD2 | - | CAIRPAGQETQYF | TGTGCCATCAGGCCAGCGGGGCAAGAGACCCAGTACTTC
TRBJ2-1 | TRBV6-2/TRBV6-3 | TRBD2 | few | CASSYSTASGRAGLNEQFF | TGTGCCAGCAGTTACTCGACGGCTAGCGGGAGGGCCGGGCTAAATGAGCAGTTCTTC
TRBJ2-7 | TRBV28 | - | - | CASSLKREQYF | TGTGCCAGCAGTTTAAAACGCGAGCAGTACTTC
TRBJ1-4 | TRBV5-6 | TRBD1 | few | CASSLYGTDNEKLFF | TGTGCCAGCAGCTTATACGGGACAGATAATGAAAAACTGTTTTTT
TRBJ1-5 | TRBV6-5 | - | few | CASSPSGTSNQPQHF | TGTGCCAGCAGCCCATCAGGGACGAGCAATCAGCCCCAGCATTTT
TRBJ1-5 | TRBV18 | - | - | CASSDGNQNSNQPQHF | TGTGCCAGCTCAGACGGGAACCAAAATAGCAATCAGCCCCAGCATTTT
TRBJ2-3 | TRBV12-3/TRBV12-4 | TRBD2 | - | CASRLAGTDTQYF | TGTGCCAGCAGACTAGCGGGCACAGATACGCAGTATTTT
TRBJ2-5 | TRBV29-1 | - | many | CSVDRGEETQYF | TGCAGCGTTGACAGAGGGGAGGAGACCCAGTACTTC
TRBJ1-1 | TRBV30 | - | - | CAWSRRDTEAFF | TGTGCCTGGAGTAGGAGGGATACTGAAGCTTTCTTT
TRBJ2-5 | TRBV29-1 | - | few | CSVDRIGRETQYF | TGCAGCGTTGATCGTATAGGGAGAGAGACCCAGTACTTC
TRBJ1-2 | TRBV28 | - | - | CASTNTQGRVVDGYTF | TGTGCCAGCACCAACACACAGGGCAGGGTTGTAGATGGCTACACCTTC
TRBJ1-5 | TRBV10-3 | TRBD1 | many | CAISESGTDNQPQHF | TGTGCCATCAGTGAGTCCGGGACAGACAATCAGCCCCAGCATTTT
TRBJ2-1 | TRBV3-1 | TRBD2 | - | CASSQSGSQNEQFF | TGTGCCAGCAGCCAGAGCGGGAGTCAGAATGAGCAGTTCTTC
TRBJ2-7 | TRBV28 | - | few | CASRGAGRYEQYF | TGTGCCAGCAGAGGGGCGGGTAGGTACGAGCAGTACTTC
TRBJ1-6 | TRBV7-9 | - | many | CASSFDSRGNSPLHF | TGTGCCAGCAGCTTCGACTCCAGGGGTAATTCACCCCTCCACTTT
TRBJ2-2 | TRBV7-2 | TRBD2 | - | CASSLFLAAPGELFF | TGTGCCAGCAGCTTATTCCTAGCGGCCCCCGGGGAGCTGTTTTTT
TRBJ2-4 | TRBV6-2/TRBV6-3 | - | - | CASSPTGRVGLIQYF | TGTGCCAGCAGCCCCACGGGGCGGGTAGGGCTCATTCAGTACTTC
TRBJ2-5 | TRBV4-2 | TRBD2 | - | CASSQEASGSLTQYF | TGTGCCAGCAGCCAAGAGGCTAGCGGGAGTTTGACCCAGTACTTC
TRBJ1-2 | TRBV12-3/TRBV12-4 | TRBD1 | few | CASKAAQGLCTF | TGTGCCAGCAAGGCAGCACAGGGGTTGTGCACCTTC
TRBJ1-1 | TRBV29-1 | - | - | CSARGLMNTEAFF | TGCAGCGCCCGGGGACTGATGAACACTGAAGCTTTCTTT
TRBJ1-5 | TRBV28 | - | - | CASGWSVNQPQHF | TGTGCCAGCGGATGGTCAGTCAATCAGCCCCAGCATTTT
TRBJ1-1 | TRBV7-9 | - | many | CASSLDNGGYTEAFF | TGTGCCAGCAGCTTAGACAATGGGGGGTACACTGAAGCTTTCTTT
TRBJ2-2 | TRBV10-3 | - | many | CATRGTGELFF | TGTGCCACCCGAGGGACCGGGGAGCTGTTTTTT
TRBJ2-3 | TRBV3-1 | - | few | CASSQATVTDTQYF | TGTGCCAGCAGCCAAGCTACAGTGACAGATACGCAGTATTTT
TRBJ2-1 | TRBV2 | TRBD2 | - | CASRRASGSGNEQFF | TGTGCCAGTCGACGCGCTAGCGGGAGTGGCAATGAGCAGTTCTTC
TRBJ1-2 | TRBV10-3 | - | few | CAISEPGYYGYTF | TGTGCCATCAGTGAGCCGGGCTACTATGGCTACACCTTC
TRBJ1-3 | TRBV28 | TRBD1 | few | CASSDPGQDIYF | TGTGCCAGCAGTGATCCGGGACAGGACATATATTTT
TRBJ1-5 | TRBV12-3/TRBV12-4 | - | few | CASGRGSNQPQHF | TGTGCCAGCGGCAGGGGAAGCAATCAGCCCCAGCATTTT
TRBJ1-1 | TRBV7-9 | - | few | CASSPASFRGEAFF | TGTGCCAGCAGCCCCGCCTCATTTCGCGGTGAAGCTTTCTTT
TRBJ2-7 | TRBV20-1 | - | few | CSATESGPAYEQYF | TGCAGTGCTACTGAAAGCGGTCCAGCCTACGAGCAGTACTTC
TRBJ1-2 | TRBV29-1 | TRBD1 | - | CSVAVQGQGNGYTF | TGCAGCGTTGCAGTCCAGGGACAGGGAAATGGCTACACCTTC
TRBJ2-7 | TRBV20-1 | - | many | CSAPRGGQGSEQYF | TGCAGTGCCCCCCGGGGGGGACAGGGTTCCGAGCAGTACTTC
TRBJ1-4 | TRBV6-1 | TRBD1 | - | CASSVDRVNEKLFF | TGTGCCAGCAGCGTGGACAGGGTTAATGAAAAACTGTTTTTT
TRBJ2-1 | TRBV7-9 | TRBD1 | - | CASSLSKGQTYNEQFF | TGTGCCAGCAGCTTATCGAAGGGACAGACCTACAATGAGCAGTTCTTC
TRBJ1-6 | TRBV4-1 | - | many | CASSQGGETSSYNSPLHF | TGCGCCAGCAGCCAGGGAGGAGAAACAAGCTCCTATAATTCACCCCTCCACTTT
TRBJ2-3 | TRBV6-2/TRBV6-3 | TRBD1 | - | CASRPQGATPDTQYF | TGTGCCAGCAGGCCACAGGGGGCAACACCAGATACGCAGTATTTT
TRBJ1-1 | TRBV5-1 | - | - | CASSLGERSEAFF | TGCGCCAGCAGCTTGGGCGAGCGATCTGAAGCTTTCTTT
TRBJ2-7 | TRBV20-1 | TRBD2 | many | CSVVGGSYEQYF | TGCAGTGTAGTGGGAGGGTCCTACGAGCAGTACTTC
TRBJ2-5 | TRBV7-9 | TRBD2 | many | CASSLGTSATQYF | TGTGCCAGCAGCTTAGGAACTAGCGCTACCCAGTACTTC
TRBJ1-3 | TRBV10-3 | - | many | CAISGLGNTIYF | TGTGCCATCAGTGGCTTGGGAAACACCATATATTTT
TRBJ2-1 | TRBV7-2 | - | - | CASSLRQPSSYNEQFF | TGTGCCAGCAGCCTAAGACAGCCGAGCTCCTACAATGAGCAGTTCTTC
TRBJ2-7 | TRBV9 | - | few | CASSADRSSGGLYEQYF | TGTGCCAGCAGCGCGGACAGGTCGAGCGGGGGTCTCTACGAGCAGTACTTC
TRBJ1-5 | TRBV19 | - | - | CASSRVGQPQHF | TGTGCCAGTAGCCGCGTAGGGCAGCCCCAGCATTTT
TRBJ1-5 | TRBV4-2 | - | many | CASSQGGRQPQHF | TGTGCCAGCAGCCAGGGGGGGCGTCAGCCCCAGCATTTT
TRBJ2-2 | TRBV9 | - | many | CASSVGNTGELFF | TGTGCCAGCAGCGTAGGCAACACCGGGGAGCTGTTTTTT
TRBJ2-3 | TRBV5-4 | - | many | CASSADREATQYF | TGTGCCAGCAGCGCGGACCGAGAAGCTACGCAGTATTTT
TRBJ2-3 | TRBV28 | TRBD2 | - | CASSISGSGTDTQYF | TGTGCCAGCAGTATAAGCGGGAGTGGGACAGATACGCAGTATTTT
TRBJ2-7 | TRBV5-1 | - | many | CASSPFAGIYEQYF | TGCGCCAGCAGTCCCTTCGCGGGGATCTACGAGCAGTACTTC
TRBJ1-2 | TRBV12-3/TRBV12-4 | TRBD1 | few | CASSLVQGTANYGYTF | TGTGCCAGCAGTTTAGTTCAAGGGACAGCTAACTATGGCTACACCTTC
TRBJ2-2 | TRBV24-1 | TRBD2 | - | CATSDSSPGSGLAGKTGELFF | TGTGCCACCAGTGATTCCTCTCCCGGGTCGGGACTAGCGGGAAAGACCGGGGAGCTGTTTTTT